This T cell receptor beta chain was retrieved from a study of siplizumab effects on memory and regulatory T cells. Roughly 10^5 TCR templates underwent assay in each sample. Sequencing used immunoSEQ multiplex PCR; TCRdb keeps in-frame clones, though not all of them. The sample consists of 95,000 to 100,000 clones, over 90% of them appearing once. CDR3 size: 16 residues. Germline V gives CDR1 SGHDT, CDR2 YYEEEE. The V end was cut by 4 bases, the J end by 5 bases, with 18 bases between. Whole-study findings and limits: Mappable alloreactive CD4+ clones were on average around 69% Treg-derived with siplizumab, around 30% in controls. The authors could not assign a naive or memory phenotype to roughly 80-97% of proliferating CD4+ or CD8+ clones.

A remark on this clone: Antigen specificity is unknown.

The clonotype was recovered from a human donor in good health. V gene TRBV5-6 combines with J gene TRBJ2-2; TRBD1 or TRBD2 may be the D gene (5 bases each). The sequenced material came from non-Treg CD4+ T cells sorted from blood. The DNA for the CDR3 is TGTGCCAGCAGCCTGGACCTGGGGGTTGGAACCGGGGAGCTGTTTTTT. Protein sequence: CASSLDLGVGTGELFF.